These 18 T cell receptor beta chains were all obtained from the same sample, sequenced in a study of blood T cell repertoires in COVID-19. Clones were read by immunoSEQ multiplex PCR, and TCRdb kept only the in-frame ones, dropping some. The sample holds tens of thousands of clones; 90% are singletons and the top ten take around 1.5%. Sequenced material: peripheral blood. The receptors originated from a human donor with active COVID-19. The donor label of this sample is uncertain.

CDR3 sequence reads: CASSRTTDSSYEQYF. CDR3 sequence (DNA): TGTGCCAGCAGTCGAACGACAGATTCCTCCTACGAGCAGTACTTC. This chain connects TRBV6-2 or TRBV6-3 to TRBJ2-7, with D maybe TRBD1 (5 bases). The CDR3 runs to 15 residues. Per the germline V gene, CDR1 is MNHEY and CDR2 is SVGEGT. Trimming removed 5 bases at V and 0 bases at J, with 14 bases between.

DNA for the CDR3: TGCGCCAGCAGCTTGTTACCCCCGGCCGGGCTAGCGGGGGCTAGAGGGGAGACCCAGTACTTC. Translation: CASSLLPPAGLAGARGETQYF. The chain combines TRBV5-1 with TRBJ2-5, with 10 bases matching TRBD2. CDR1 and CDR2 (germline): SGHRS, YFSETQ. The V gene end was trimmed by 1 base and the J gene end by 5 bases; junction bases not matched to a gene: 23. The CDR3 runs to 21 residues. The full variable domain, completed using reference TRBV5-1 and TRBJ2-5, is KAGVTQTPRYLIKTRGQQVTLSCSPISGHRSVSWYQQTPGQGLQFLFEYFSETQRNKGNFPGRFSGRQFSNSRSEMNVSTLELGDSALYLCASSLLPPAGLAGARGETQYFGPGTRLLVL.

The J gene is TRBJ2-2, the V gene TRBV5-1; 9 nucleotides agree with TRBD1. Germline values: CDR1 SGHRS, CDR2 YFSETQ. The CDR3 consists of 16 residues. V shed 4 bases and J 3 bases; nucleotides not matched to a gene: 7. CDR3 DNA: TGCGCCAGCAGCCGCGGGACAGGGAAGGACACCGGGGAGCTGTTTTTT. As protein: CASSRGTGKDTGELFF.

The chain is built from TRBV6-5 and TRBJ1-3; D possibly corresponds to TRBD1 (6 bases). The CDR3 consists of 15 residues. V dropped 5 bases and J dropped 0 bases, with 11 bases sitting between them. Germline V gene lookup returns CDR1 MNHEY and CDR2 SVGAGI. In DNA form, the CDR3 reads TGTGCCAGCAGTCCTGACAGGTCCTCTGGAAACACCATATATTTT. This codes for CASSPDRSSGNTIYF.

The genes are TRBV6-2 or TRBV6-3 and TRBJ2-7, with TRBD1 as a possible D gene (6 bases). The V and J ends lost 2 bases and 6 bases respectively, with 14 bases between them. This CDR3 comprises 14 residues. CDR1 and CDR2 (germline): MNHEY, SVGEGT. The CDR3 sequence: CASSYTLSRGEQYF. The CDR3 bases are TGTGCCAGCAGTTACACCCTATCCAGGGGCGAGCAGTACTTC.

The chain carries TRBV7-9 and TRBJ2-1; 7 nucleotides align to TRBD2. CDR1 and CDR2 from the germline V gene are SEHNR and FQNEAQ (reference sequence). V gave up 5 bases and J gave up 6 bases; unmatched junction bases: 7. CDR3 length: 14 amino acids. For the CDR3, the DNA is TGTGCCAGCAGCGGACTAGTGTTTCCCAATGAGCAGTTCTTC. Translating it yields CASSGLVFPNEQFF.

The chain links TRBV3-1 (or the pseudogene TRBV3-2) to TRBJ1-1, with 7 bases that match TRBD1. The CDR3 is made up of 15 amino acids. Germline lookup yields CDR1 LGHDT and CDR2 YNNKEL (reference sequence). V was clipped by 6 bases and J by 8 bases; unmatched bases: 15. The CDR3 reads CASRDGVTGSVEAFF. Here the CDR3 DNA reads TGTGCCAGCAGAGACGGGGTGACAGGGTCGGTAGAAGCTTTCTTT.

The chain couples TRBV3-1 (or the pseudogene TRBV3-2) to TRBJ2-2; possible D gene TRBD2, 6 bases. Germline-derived CDR1 and CDR2 are LGHDT and YNNKEL (reference sequence). Trimming took off 2 bases at V and 3 bases at J, with 16 bases between the two ends. The CDR3 length is 17 residues. The CDR3 bases are TGTGCCAGCAGCCAACGTAAAGGGACTGTCTACACCGGGGAGCTGTTTTTT. As protein: CASSQRKGTVYTGELFF.

The V call is TRBV20-1, the J call TRBJ2-7; D ambiguous. Germline assignment: CDR1 DFQATT and CDR2 SNEGSKA (reference sequence). CDR3 size: 11 residues. V shed 0 bases and J shed 9 bases, with 9 bases lying between them. The CDR3 reads CSARDKRWQYF. CDR3 coding DNA: TGCAGTGCTAGAGATAAACGGTGGCAGTACTTC.

The chain carries TRBV7-2 and TRBJ1-2; D is possibly TRBD1 (5 bases). Trimming shortened V by 7 bases and J by 4 bases, and 10 bases separated the two germline ends. The CDR3 extends over 12 amino acids. Germline CDR1 and CDR2: SGHTA and FQGNSA. CDR3 coding DNA: TGTGCCAGCATCTCGGGGGTCTATGGCTACACCTTC. This translates into CASISGVYGYTF.

This clone has a count of ten or more. This chain joins TRBV9 and TRBJ2-1; TRBD1 matches 10 bases. Per the germline V gene, CDR1 is SGDLS and CDR2 is YYNGEE. This CDR3 spans 13 amino acids. V lost 4 bases to trimming and J lost 8 bases; unmatched junction nucleotides: 3. The CDR3 loop is CASSPGTGDEQFF. Written as DNA, the CDR3 is TGTGCCAGCAGCCCTGGGACAGGGGATGAGCAGTTCTTC.

This chain links TRBV25-1 with TRBJ2-7, with a tentative D call TRBD1 (6 bases). Trimming took 5 bases from V and 5 from J, leaving 16 bases between them. CDR3 length: 14 amino acids. Germline CDR1 MGHDK, CDR2 SYGVNS. The CDR3 DNA reads TGTGCCAGCAGTCTGACAGGAGTAAACAACGAGCAGTACTTC. Its protein is CASSLTGVNNEQYF.

V is TRBV6-2 or TRBV6-3 and J is TRBJ2-4; possible D gene TRBD1, 6 bases. Trimming removed 5 bases from V and 0 bases from J, with 20 bases in between. The CDR3 is 18 residues long. In germline, CDR1 is MNHEY, CDR2 SVGEGT. Written as DNA, the CDR3 is TGTGCCAGCAGTGCGAATGCCGGGACACTTTTAGCCAAAAACATTCAGTACTTC. Amino acids: CASSANAGTLLAKNIQYF.

This chain joins TRBV11-2 and TRBJ2-7, with TRBD1 matching 11 bases. This CDR3 is 13 amino acids long. The trim removed 6 bases at V and 2 bases at J, leaving 0 bases unmatched. CDR1 SGHAT and CDR2 FQNNGV come from the germline V gene. The CDR3 is CASRGQGAYEQYF. CDR3 DNA sequence: TGTGCCAGCAGGGGACAGGGGGCCTACGAGCAGTACTTC.

The V and J genes are TRBV7-6 and TRBJ2-3, with 9 bases matching TRBD2. In germline, CDR1 is SGHVS, CDR2 FNYEAQ. Trimming at V came to 3 bases and at J to 3 bases, leaving 4 bases not matched to a gene. The CDR3 consists of 15 residues. DNA of the CDR3: TGTGCCAGCAGCTTGAAGCGGGGGGTTACAGATACGCAGTATTTT. This codes for CASSLKRGVTDTQYF.

This chain links TRBV7-8 with TRBJ1-5, with a possible D match to TRBD1 (6 bases). The V end was cut by 5 bases, the J end by 3 bases, with 20 bases between. The CDR3 spans 17 residues. Germline lookup yields CDR1 SGHVS and CDR2 FQNEAQ. Here the CDR3 reads CASSQNARGGPNQPQHF. CDR3 sequence (DNA): TGTGCCAGCAGCCAAAACGCCAGGGGCGGACCCAATCAGCCCCAGCATTTT.

The chain uses TRBV14 and TRBJ2-1, with D unresolved. V was cut by 3 bases and J by 8 bases, with 11 bases left in between. The CDR3 covers 13 residues. Germline V gives CDR1 SGHDN, CDR2 FVKESK. CDR3 sequence: CASSQGSGDEQFF. The DNA of the CDR3 is TGTGCCAGCAGCCAGGGCTCTGGTGATGAGCAGTTCTTC. Using reference TRBV14 and TRBJ2-1 for the parts outside the CDR3, the full variable domain is EAGVTQFPSHSVIEKGQTVTLRCDPISGHDNLYWYRRVMGKEIKFLLHFVKESKQDESGMPNNRFLAERTGGTYSTLKVQPAELEDSGVYFCASSQGSGDEQFFGPGTRLTVL.

The chain couples TRBV7-2 to TRBJ1-2; the D gene is possibly TRBD1 (6 bases). This CDR3 has 15 amino acids. Germline assignment: CDR1 SGHTA and CDR2 FQGNSA. The V and J ends lost 1 base and 7 bases respectively, with 16 bases between them. CDR3: CASSLVGGPESGYTF. In nucleotides, the CDR3 is TGTGCCAGCAGCTTAGTCGGGGGGCCGGAATCTGGCTACACCTTC.